The 27 T cell receptor beta chains listed next were all sequenced from one sample in a study of type 1 regulatory T cells. Their antigens remain unidentified. TCRdb reprocessed the reads with MiXCR, giving one entry per CDR3 protein. The profile shows 35,000 to 50,000 distinct CDR3 sequences, roughly an eighth of them singletons. The source material was cultured non-Tr1 T cells, either the whole culture or a sorted T cell fraction (not recorded which). The origin of the receptors is a human donor in good health.

As regards this clonotype: Since a much larger clone is just one base distant, this may be a read error. The chain is built from TRBV20-1 and TRBJ2-5; 8 positions agree with TRBD1. CDR1 is DFQATT and CDR2 is SNEGSKA in the germline V gene (reference sequence). This CDR3 has 13 amino acids. CDR3 protein: CRAVGQDQETQYF. CDR3 bases: TGCAGAGCTGTGGGACAGGACCAAGAGACCCAGTACTTC.

This clonotype was seen many times. The chain combines TRBV20-1 with TRBJ2-5, with TRBD1 as a possible D gene (6 bases). The germline V and J ends were trimmed by 0 bases and 5 bases, with 13 bases remaining between them. Looked up from germline, CDR1 is DFQATT and CDR2 is SNEGSKA (reference sequence). The CDR3 contains 14 residues. The CDR3 sequence is CSARDQGRSETQYF. CDR3 bases: TGCAGTGCTAGAGATCAGGGGCGTTCGGAGACCCAGTACTTC.

This clonotype was recorded many times. The rearrangement joins TRBV5-1 to TRBJ1-1; a weak D match, TRBD1 (6 bases). V gave up 4 bases and J gave up 5 bases, with 12 bases separating them. The CDR3 has 13 residues. CDR1 and CDR2 (germline): SGHRS, YFSETQ. The CDR3 DNA reads as TGCGCCAGCAGCCGGGACACCGGGACTGAAGCTTTCTTT. Amino acids: CASSRDTGTEAFF.

By sample fraction, this clonotype is medium-sized. The chain is built from TRBV20-1 and TRBJ2-1, with TRBD2 matching 9 bases. With 1 base clipped from V and 4 bases from J, the junction kept 5 bases outside the gene matches. Germline V gene lookup returns CDR1 DFQATT and CDR2 SNEGSKA (reference sequence). The length of the CDR3 is 15 residues. CDR3: CSARGVTSGYNEQFF. In DNA, the CDR3 is TGCAGTGCTAGAGGTGTGACTAGCGGATACAATGAGCAGTTCTTC.

The chain couples TRBV25-1 to TRBJ2-1, with 10 bases lining up with TRBD2. The CDR3 length is 16 residues. Per the germline V gene, CDR1 is MGHDK and CDR2 is SYGVNS. Trimming took 5 bases from V and 4 from J; bases not matched to a gene: 8. CDR3 loop: CASSRGTSAGYNEQFF. The CDR3 nucleotides are TGTGCCAGCAGTCGGGGGACTAGCGCGGGATACAATGAGCAGTTCTTC.

There are many counts of this clonotype. The rearrangement links TRBV4-2 to TRBJ2-4; a possible D gene is TRBD2 (6 bases). This CDR3 is 15 amino acids long. The V and J ends lost 0 bases and 3 bases respectively, with 9 bases between them. Per germline, CDR1 LGHNA and CDR2 YNFKEQ. DNA for the CDR3: TGTGCCAGCAGCCAAGATGGAGGGAGCAAAAACATTCAGTACTTC. It translates to CASSQDGGSKNIQYF.

This clonotype was found many times. This chain joins TRBV3-1 and TRBJ1-1, with D uncertain. The CDR3 extends over 16 amino acids. Trimming removed 2 bases from V and 5 bases from J, with 18 bases in between. The germline gives CDR1 LGHDT, CDR2 YNNKEL (reference sequence). The DNA for the CDR3 is TGTGCCAGCAGCCAATCCGACTTAGGGATTGGTACTGAAGCTTTCTTT. This gives the protein CASSQSDLGIGTEAFF.

The rearrangement uses TRBV5-1 and TRBJ2-1; 9 nucleotides agree with TRBD2. The CDR3 runs to 16 residues. Trimming removed 4 bases from V and 12 bases from J; junction bases left unmatched: 17. The germline gives CDR1 SGHRS, CDR2 YFSETQ. Here the CDR3 reads CASSPSGRRGTDTQFF. CDR3 nucleotide sequence: TGCGCCAGCAGCCCCAGCGGGAGGAGGGGCACAGATACGCAGTTCTTC.

By share, this clonotype ranks as medium-sized (0.01 to 0.1%). V is TRBV6-2 or TRBV6-3 and J is TRBJ2-3; D is undetermined. This CDR3 contains 16 residues. Germline loops: CDR1 MNHEY, CDR2 SVGEGT. The V and J ends lost 5 bases and 8 bases respectively, with 23 bases between them. CDR3 coding DNA: TGTGCCAGCAGTCCGTCGGCCCCGGTGAACTGGGGTACGCAGTATTTT. Its protein product is CASSPSAPVNWGTQYF.

This clonotype was counted ten times or more. The gene calls are TRBV2 and TRBJ1-1; D is unresolved. Trimming cost V 6 bases and J 0 bases, with 8 bases left between them. CDR3 size: 13 residues. CDR1 and CDR2 from the germline V gene are SNHLY and FYNNEI. The CDR3 DNA follows: TGTGCCAGCAGGGTCGGAGTGAACACTGAAGCTTTCTTT. Protein product: CASRVGVNTEAFF.

This clonotype was observed a handful of times. V gene TRBV9 combines with J gene TRBJ2-1; D is uncertain. The CDR3 contains 14 residues. The V gene's germline CDR1 is SGDLS and CDR2 YYNGEE. Trimming took 3 bases from V and 8 from J, leaving 15 bases between them. The CDR3 nucleotides are TGTGCCAGCAGCGCCCTCTGGGGTTCCGATGAGCAGTTCTTC. This gives the protein CASSALWGSDEQFF.

By share of the sample, this clonotype is medium-sized. This rearrangement joins TRBV7-3 to TRBJ1-1, with D perhaps matching TRBD1 (6 bases). Germline V CDR1 and CDR2: SGHTA, FQGTGA. This CDR3 has 14 amino acids. Deletions cut 6 bases from V and 2 bases from J, with 13 bases between. CDR3 DNA sequence: TGTGCCAGCAGTCTATCTGGGGGCAACACTGAAGCTTTCTTT. Residues: CASSLSGGNTEAFF.

This clonotype was found many times. This chain joins TRBV12-3 or TRBV12-4 and TRBJ1-2; 7 nucleotides match TRBD1. The CDR3 spans 13 residues. Trimming at V came to 6 bases and at J to 7 bases, leaving 8 bases not matched to a gene. CDR3 region: CASSLGTVGGYTF. The CDR3 DNA sequence: TGTGCCAGCAGCCTAGGGACAGTAGGTGGCTACACCTTC.

The chain employs TRBV20-1 and TRBJ2-3, with TRBD2 identical over 8 bases. V trimming: 5 bases; J trimming: 1 base; junction bases outside the gene matches: 8. The germline CDR1 and CDR2 sequences are DFQATT and SNEGSKA (reference sequence). CDR3 length: 15 amino acids. The CDR3 region has the DNA TGCAGTGCTCATAGACTTAGCGGGGGCACAGATACGCAGTATTTT. Encoded protein: CSAHRLSGGTDTQYF.

The CDR3 loop reads CAISLRAVPFGSEQYF. As DNA, the CDR3 is TGTGCCATCAGTCTCCGGGCGGTACCCTTTGGGAGCGAGCAGTACTTC. The chain uses TRBV10-3 and TRBJ2-7; tentatively, D is TRBD2 (5 bases). V lost 5 bases, J lost 6 bases, and 23 bases lay in between. Germline CDR1 ENHRY, CDR2 SYGVKD. The CDR3 contains 16 residues.

This clonotype was detected once. The chain joins TRBV5-1 to TRBJ1-1; no clear D gene. V was shortened by 4 bases and J by 1 base, with 11 bases between the two germline ends. This CDR3 has 14 amino acids. CDR1 and CDR2 from the germline V gene are SGHRS and YFSETQ. CDR3 region: CASSPTPGNTEAFF. CDR3 coding DNA: TGCGCCAGCAGCCCTACCCCCGGGAACACTGAAGCTTTCTTT. Based on the CDR3 plus reference TRBV5-1 and TRBJ1-1, the full variable domain is KAGVTQTPRYLIKTRGQQVTLSCSPISGHRSVSWYQQTPGQGLQFLFEYFSETQRNKGNFPGRFSGRQFSNSRSEMNVSTLELGDSALYLCASSPTPGNTEAFFGQGTRLTVV.

This clonotype has just a few counts. V gene TRBV5-1 combines with J gene TRBJ2-1; TRBD2 aligns across 8 bases. Losses at the gene ends were 5 bases for V and 3 bases for J; bases not matched to a gene: 7. Per germline, CDR1 SGHRS and CDR2 YFSETQ. The CDR3 runs to 15 residues. The CDR3 nucleotides read TGCGCCAGCAGTTCCGGAGCGGGAGTCTACAATGAGCAGTTCTTC. Amino acid sequence: CASSSGAGVYNEQFF.

This clonotype has at least ten counts. The CDR3 sequence is CASSLEGTGELFF. The CDR3 DNA reads TGTGCCAGCAGTCTGGAGGGCACCGGGGAGCTGTTTTTT. This chain joins TRBV7-2 and TRBJ2-2; D is possibly TRBD2 (6 bases). Trimming left V 6 bases short and J 4 bases short, with 9 bases between. The germline CDR1 and CDR2 sequences are SGHTA and FQGNSA. This CDR3 region has 13 residues.

This clonotype has ten or more counts. CDR3 nucleotide sequence: TGTGCCAGCAGCGAACGATGGCGGGCGCCCGGGGATACGCAGTATTTT. It specifies CASSERWRAPGDTQYF. The rearrangement uses TRBV7-2 and TRBJ2-3, with D perhaps TRBD2 (5 bases). Germline CDR1 reads SGHTA; CDR2 reads FQGNSA. This CDR3 is 16 amino acids long. V gave up 5 bases and J gave up 6 bases, with 21 bases separating them.

This clonotype was observed a few times. This sequence joins TRBV20-1 and TRBJ2-2; 7 bases are shared with TRBD2. J gave up 2 bases and V 6 bases, and 9 bases lay outside the gene matches. The CDR3 extends over 15 amino acids. Germline assignment: CDR1 DFQATT and CDR2 SNEGSKA (reference sequence). The CDR3 is CSATPRTSNTGELFF. The DNA for the CDR3 is TGCAGTGCCACCCCCCGGACTAGTAACACCGGGGAGCTGTTTTTT.

At least ten counts were recorded for this clonotype. The chain carries TRBV5-1 and TRBJ2-1; 11 nucleotides line up with TRBD2. V shed 5 bases, J shed 6 bases, and the junction held 7 bases outside the gene matches. The CDR3 has 15 residues. Germline assignment: CDR1 SGHRS and CDR2 YFSETQ. This chain's CDR3 is CASSSGTSGINEQFF. The CDR3 DNA reads TGCGCCAGCAGTTCAGGGACTAGCGGAATCAATGAGCAGTTCTTC.

There are a few counts of this clonotype. The rearrangement uses TRBV7-8 and TRBJ2-1; tentatively, D is TRBD1 (6 bases). This CDR3 contains 15 residues. CDR1 and CDR2 from the germline V gene are SGHVS and FQNEAQ. Trimming left V 5 bases short and J 0 bases short, with 11 bases between. The CDR3 sequence: CASSPGQFSYNEQFF. As DNA, the CDR3 is TGTGCCAGCAGCCCCGGACAGTTCTCCTACAATGAGCAGTTCTTC.

This clonotype was counted at least ten times. In nucleotides, the CDR3 is TGTGCCAGCCGGCGGCTAAGCTCCTACAATGAGCAGTTCTTC. Amino acid sequence: CASRRLSSYNEQFF. This chain joins TRBV7-2 and TRBJ2-1, with D unresolved. The CDR3 totals 14 residues. With 8 bases removed from V and 0 bases from J, the gap between germline ends came to 11 bases. The germline V gene encodes CDR1 SGHTA and CDR2 FQGNSA.

This clonotype was recorded many times. The gene calls are TRBV2 and TRBJ1-5; D ambiguous. V gave up 5 bases and J gave up 0 bases, with 8 bases separating them. CDR1 and CDR2 (germline): SNHLY, FYNNEI. CDR3 length: 14 residues. The chain's CDR3 is CASSLQSSNQPQHF. CDR3 DNA: TGTGCCAGCAGTCTACAATCTAGCAATCAGCCCCAGCATTTT.

This clonotype was observed a handful of times. The V and J genes are TRBV5-4 and TRBJ1-5; TRBD1 is a possible D gene (5 bases). The V end was cut by 4 bases, the J end by 9 bases, with 17 bases between. The germline gives CDR1 SGHNT, CDR2 YYREEE (reference sequence). The CDR3 is 14 residues long. CDR3 in amino acids: CASSPGGGLGPQHF. DNA for the CDR3: TGTGCCAGCAGCCCTGGGGGGGGGTTGGGGCCCCAGCATTTT.

This chain joins TRBV20-1 and TRBJ1-5; the D gene is possibly TRBD1 (6 bases). CDR1 and CDR2 from the germline V gene are DFQATT and SNEGSKA (reference sequence). V was shortened by 6 bases and J by 4 bases, with 16 bases between the two germline ends. CDR3 length: 14 amino acids. The CDR3 reads CSAGGGIGNQPQHF. For the CDR3, the DNA is TGCAGTGCAGGGGGGGGAATTGGAAATCAGCCCCAGCATTTT.

This clonotype was detected ten times or more. V gene TRBV12-3 or TRBV12-4 combines with J gene TRBJ2-3, with D possibly TRBD2 on 5 matching bases. The CDR3 is made up of 15 amino acids. The V and J ends lost 3 bases and 0 bases respectively, with 10 bases between them. CDR3 loop: CASSFVRGSTDTQYF. The CDR3 DNA follows: TGTGCCAGCAGTTTCGTCCGGGGTAGCACAGATACGCAGTATTTT.